The rows below give T cell receptor beta chains drawn from one sample of a study of T cell responses to AZD1222 COVID-19 vaccine. Sequenced by immunoSEQ multiplex PCR; TCRdb stores in-frame clones only, minus some. The sample shows about 150,000 clones, around 90% of them seen only once. The source material was peripheral blood, sampled 28 days after the second AZD1222 dose. These receptors came from an adult who received the AZD1222 COVID-19 vaccine. CDR3s include the opening cysteine and the closing phenylalanine or tryptophan. A D gene is named only where the DNA matches it firmly. Expanded clones are given a class, and other clones once, few, many or no size at all.

clone_size d_call j_call v_call cdr3_aa cdr3_nt
NA NA TRBJ1-3 TRBV7-2 CASRQQSGNTIYF TGTGCCAGCAGGCAACAAAGTGGAAACACCATATATTTT
NA NA TRBJ2-7 TRBV20-1 CSARGGYEQYF TGCAGTGCTAGAGGCGGCTACGAGCAGTACTTC
NA NA TRBJ2-5 TRBV7-2 CASSPRSRQQETQYF TGTGCCAGCAGCCCCCGCAGCCGGCAACAAGAGACCCAGTACTTC
NA NA TRBJ1-4 TRBV19 CASRRGAVTNEKLFF TGTGCCAGTAGACGGGGGGCCGTAACGAATGAAAAACTGTTTTTT
NA NA TRBJ2-3 TRBV28 CASSPRHRGGRGLSTDTQYF TGTGCCAGCAGCCCTCGCCACAGGGGGGGAAGGGGGTTGAGCACAGATACGCAGTATTTT
NA NA TRBJ1-2 TRBV5-1 CASSLEAFGSGYTF TGCGCCAGCAGCTTGGAGGCCTTCGGGTCTGGCTACACCTTC
NA NA TRBJ1-1 TRBV29-1 CSVAQMNTEAFF TGCAGCGTTGCACAGATGAACACTGAAGCTTTCTTT
few NA TRBJ2-5 TRBV3-1/TRBV3-2 CASSQDRAGGTQYF TGTGCCAGCAGCCAAGATCGGGCCGGGGGGACCCAGTACTTC
NA NA TRBJ1-2 TRBV4-1 CASSPKGARGYGYTF TGCGCCAGCAGCCCCAAGGGCGCGCGGGGGTATGGCTACACCTTC
NA NA TRBJ1-6 TRBV4-3 CASSQGRDSYNSPLHF TGCGCCAGCAGCCAAGGTCGGGACTCCTATAATTCACCCCTCCACTTT
NA TRBD2 TRBJ2-1 TRBV7-3 CASSPILAEYNEQFF TGTGCCAGCAGCCCCATACTAGCGGAATACAATGAGCAGTTCTTC
NA NA TRBJ1-5 TRBV4-2 CASSQDLLAGGNQPQHF TGTGCCAGCAGCCAAGATCTATTGGCGGGGGGCAACCAGCCCCAGCATTTT
NA NA TRBJ2-1 TRBV19 CASSIYRDMTDEQFF TGTGCCAGTAGTATCTACCGGGACATGACCGATGAGCAGTTCTTC
NA NA TRBJ2-3 TRBV12-3/TRBV12-4 CASSFEGLDTQYF TGTGCCAGCAGTTTTGAAGGACTGGATACGCAGTATTTT
once NA TRBJ2-2 TRBV5-5 CASSADGWGSGELFF TGTGCCAGCAGCGCGGACGGATGGGGGTCCGGGGAGCTGTTTTTT
NA NA TRBJ1-1 TRBV7-8 CASSSPGRGMNTEAFF TGTGCCAGCAGCTCTCCGGGGCGGGGAATGAACACTGAAGCTTTCTTT
once NA TRBJ2-2 TRBV21-1 CASSRTSGELFF TGTGCCAGCAGCCGGACCAGCGGGGAGCTGTTTTTT
NA TRBD1 TRBJ2-1 TRBV10-3 CAIGGTGTYNEQFF TGTGCCATCGGGGGGACAGGGACCTACAATGAGCAGTTCTTC
NA TRBD1 TRBJ1-1 TRBV19 CASSRGTVNTEAFF TGTGCCAGTAGTAGAGGGACAGTGAACACTGAAGCTTTCTTT
NA NA TRBJ2-1 TRBV7-2 CASSLVTYNEQFF TGTGCCAGCAGCTTAGTAACTTACAATGAGCAGTTCTTC
NA NA TRBJ2-1 TRBV6-2/TRBV6-3 CASSNVVVNEQFF TGTGCCAGCAGCAACGTCGTCGTGAATGAGCAGTTCTTC
NA TRBD1 TRBJ1-2 TRBV14 CASRMTGSYGYTF TGTGCCAGCAGAATGACAGGGAGCTATGGCTACACCTTC